Shown below are 29 T cell receptor beta chains from a single sample sequenced in a study of T cells after posttransplantation cyclophosphamide. This table comes from immunoSEQ multiplex PCR, and its TCRdb copy is limited to in-frame clones, with some not included. The record shows 34,000 or so clones for this sample, with no singletons present. Material for sequencing was PBMCs. The receptors were gathered from a woman in her forties or fifties in good health and a related stem cell transplant donor.

This clone has a count of ten or more. V usage is TRBV9 and J usage is TRBJ1-3; D may be TRBD1 (6 bases). Germline V CDR1 and CDR2: SGDLS, YYNGEE. V shed 4 bases and J shed 0 bases, with 14 bases lying between them. This CDR3 contains 16 residues. The CDR3 coding sequence is TGTGCCAGCAGCCTAACTCCAGGGGACTCTGGAAACACCATATATTTT. This sequence encodes CASSLTPGDSGNTIYF.

This clone was seen a handful of times. The J gene is TRBJ2-3, the V gene TRBV9; D unresolved. Trimming removed 4 bases at V and 1 base at J, with 10 bases between. The CDR3 is 14 residues long. The germline V gene encodes CDR1 SGDLS and CDR2 YYNGEE. The CDR3: CASSQFSGTDTQYF. The CDR3 bases are TGTGCCAGCAGCCAATTTTCGGGCACAGATACGCAGTATTTT.

This clone was detected ten times or more. The V call is TRBV6-1, the J call TRBJ2-7; TRBD2 aligns across 9 bases. CDR3 size: 15 residues. Germline CDR1 MNHNS, CDR2 SASEGT. Germline trimming cut 1 base from V and 7 bases from J; bases unmatched to any gene: 8. The CDR3 DNA is TGTGCCAGCAGTGAAGTTGGCGGGAGGGCCTTTGAGCAGTACTTC. As protein: CASSEVGGRAFEQYF.

The sample holds many counts of this clone. The gene calls are TRBV6-5 and TRBJ2-7; D is perhaps TRBD1 (5 bases). The CDR3 contains 15 residues. Germline V CDR1 and CDR2: MNHEY, SVGAGI. Trimming removed 3 bases at V and 2 bases at J, with 14 bases between. CDR3 amino acids: CASSYGAGDPYEQYF. In nucleotides, the CDR3 is TGTGCCAGCAGTTATGGGGCAGGCGACCCCTACGAGCAGTACTTC.

The V call is TRBV4-3, the J call TRBJ2-1; D might be TRBD1 (6 bases). CDR3 size: 15 residues. Germline CDR1 LGHNA, CDR2 YSLEER. The V and J ends lost 3 bases and 4 bases respectively, with 13 bases between them. The CDR3, as DNA: TGCGCCAGCAGCCAGGGGACAAGGCAATACAATGAGCAGTTCTTC. It yields the protein CASSQGTRQYNEQFF.

This clone was counted only a few times. The V call is TRBV5-1, the J call TRBJ1-1; D might be TRBD1 (5 bases). Germline V lookup: CDR1 SGHRS, CDR2 YFSETQ. V shed 2 bases and J shed 2 bases, with 16 bases lying between them. CDR3 size: 16 residues. CDR3 coding DNA: TGCGCCAGCAGCTTCATGGGGGGGACGGGTAACACTGAAGCTTTCTTT. It yields the protein CASSFMGGTGNTEAFF.

This clone was counted ten times or more. The gene calls are TRBV28 and TRBJ2-2; maybe TRBD2 (6 bases). The CDR3 runs 11 residues. The V gene lost 11 bases and the J gene lost 4 bases, with 8 bases spanning the gap. Germline CDR1 reads MDHEN; CDR2 reads SYDVKM. Here the CDR3 reads CALGGTGELFF. The CDR3 DNA reads TGTGCCCTCGGGGGCACCGGGGAGCTGTTTTTT.

This clone has at least ten counts. The chain has TRBV5-1 and TRBJ1-1; tentative D call: TRBD1 (6 bases). Between the trimmed V and J ends, which lost 4 bases and 11 bases, there was a span of 15 bases. The CDR3 is 12 residues long. Germline lookup yields CDR1 SGHRS and CDR2 YFSETQ. Here the CDR3 reads CASSMDSLRAFF. The CDR3 bases are TGCGCCAGCAGCATGGACAGCCTGAGGGCTTTCTTT.

This clone was picked up many times. The DNA for the CDR3 is TGTGCCAGCAGTTACTCGAGTCGCGGCAATGAGCAGTTCTTC. This encodes CASSYSSRGNEQFF. This chain joins TRBV6-5 and TRBJ2-1, with no clear D. CDR3 length: 14 residues. With 0 bases removed from V and 6 bases from J, the gap between germline ends came to 9 bases. CDR1 MNHEY and CDR2 SVGAGI come from the germline V gene.

This clone was observed a handful of times. The V call is TRBV7-2, the J call TRBJ2-1, with no clear D. The CDR3 is 15 amino acids. The V and J ends lost 0 bases and 4 bases respectively, with 10 bases between them. CDR1 and CDR2 from the germline V gene are SGHTA and FQGNSA. The CDR3 here is CASSLAAPIYNEQFF. The CDR3 DNA reads as TGTGCCAGCAGCTTAGCGGCCCCAATTTACAATGAGCAGTTCTTC.

There are many counts of this clone. J is TRBJ2-1 and V is TRBV27; D is unresolved. V was cut by 3 bases and J by 9 bases, with 6 bases left in between. The CDR3 contains 11 residues. Looked up from germline, CDR1 is MNHEY and CDR2 is SMNVEV (reference sequence). CDR3 nucleotide sequence: TGTGCCAGCAGTTTTCGAGGTGAGCAGTTCTTC. Residues: CASSFRGEQFF.

Many counts were recorded for this clone. V is TRBV5-4 and J is TRBJ1-1; possibly TRBD1 for D (5 bases). With 0 bases removed from V and 4 bases from J, the gap between germline ends came to 16 bases. This CDR3 comprises 16 residues. Germline V gene lookup returns CDR1 SGHNT and CDR2 YYREEE (reference sequence). The CDR3 protein is CASSLARTSWGTEAFF. CDR3 DNA sequence: TGTGCCAGCAGCTTGGCCAGGACATCCTGGGGCACTGAAGCTTTCTTT.

The CDR3 spells CASSLWAGTSGSSTDTQYF. For the CDR3, the DNA is TGCGCCAGCAGCTTGTGGGCCGGGACTAGCGGGTCTAGCACAGATACGCAGTATTTT. This sequence joins TRBV5-1 and TRBJ2-3, with 12 bases that match TRBD2. J gave up 0 bases and V 1 base, and 9 bases lay outside the gene matches. This CDR3 is built from 19 residues. Germline CDR1 SGHRS, CDR2 YFSETQ. The entire variable domain, with the rest obtained from reference TRBV5-1 and TRBJ2-3, is as follows: KAGVTQTPRYLIKTRGQQVTLSCSPISGHRSVSWYQQTPGQGLQFLFEYFSETQRNKGNFPGRFSGRQFSNSRSEMNVSTLELGDSALYLCASSLWAGTSGSSTDTQYFGPGTRLTVL.

Ten or more counts support this clone. The V gene is TRBV7-2, the J gene TRBJ1-4; no firm D call. CDR1 is SGHTA and CDR2 is FQGNSA in the germline V gene. The CDR3 has 12 amino acids. The V gene lost 2 bases and the J gene lost 12 bases, with 10 bases spanning the gap. CDR3 nucleotides: TGTGCCAGCAGCTTATCAGGCCGGCAACTGTTTTTT. Encoded protein: CASSLSGRQLFF.

The J gene is TRBJ2-2, the V gene TRBV7-7, with 8 bases aligning to TRBD1. Germline assignment: CDR1 SSHAT and CDR2 FNYEAQ (reference sequence). J was trimmed by 3 bases and V by 3 bases; bases with no gene match: 3. The CDR3 is 15 amino acids. The CDR3 protein is CASSFGQGHTGELFF. CDR3 sequence (DNA): TGTGCCAGCAGCTTCGGACAGGGACACACCGGGGAGCTGTTTTTT.

This clone was detected ten times or more. J is TRBJ2-2 and V is TRBV5-4, with D hard to call. The CDR3 has 14 amino acids. Deletions cut 4 bases from V and 0 bases from J, with 7 bases between. CDR1 is SGHNT, CDR2 YYREEE, per germline (reference sequence). The CDR3, as DNA: TGTGCCAGCAGCAACAAGGCGAACACCGGGGAGCTGTTTTTT. Its protein product is CASSNKANTGELFF.

This clone has just a few counts. This rearrangement joins TRBV6-5 to TRBJ1-6; 7 nucleotides match TRBD1. After removal of 2 bases from V and 6 bases from J, the junction contained 4 bases not matched to a gene. Germline lookup yields CDR1 MNHEY and CDR2 SVGAGI. There are 15 residues in the CDR3. The CDR3 nucleotides read TGTGCCAGCAGTTACGGAACAGGGGCTAATTCACCCCTCCACTTT. Translating gives CASSYGTGANSPLHF.

This clone was recorded at least ten times. V usage is TRBV5-1 and J usage is TRBJ2-6, with D unresolved. CDR3 length equals 20 residues. Trimming took off 0 bases at V and 2 bases at J, with 21 bases between the two ends. Per the germline V gene, CDR1 is SGHRS and CDR2 is YFSETQ. The CDR3 DNA reads as TGCGCCAGCAGCTTGGATCAAGAGAATCCCACAACAACTGGGGCCAACGTCCTGACTTTC. This translates into CASSLDQENPTTTGANVLTF.

There are many counts of this clone. V gene TRBV11-3 combines with J gene TRBJ2-7; the match to TRBD1 covers 9 bases. The germline V gene has CDR1 SGHNT and CDR2 YENEEA. The V segment lost 6 bases and the J segment 3 bases; nucleotides outside the gene matches: 12. This CDR3 region has 16 residues. CDR3 coding DNA: TGTGCCAGCAGTCCGGCAGGACAGGGGAAAAGCTACGAGCAGTACTTC. Protein product: CASSPAGQGKSYEQYF.

This clone came up many times. The V call is TRBV5-1, the J call TRBJ2-1, with D maybe TRBD2 (6 bases). CDR3 length: 13 residues. CDR1 and CDR2 from the germline V gene are SGHRS and YFSETQ. Trimming removed 0 bases from V and 7 bases from J, with 8 bases in between. DNA for the CDR3: TGCGCCAGCAGCTTGGATGGGACTAATGAGCAGTTCTTC. Translated: CASSLDGTNEQFF.

This clone was found many times. The J gene is TRBJ2-7, the V gene TRBV11-3, with 7 bases that match TRBD2. The length of the CDR3 is 15 residues. Germline V CDR1 and CDR2: SGHNT, YENEEA. Germline trimming cut 2 bases from V and 6 bases from J; bases unmatched to any gene: 10. CDR3 nucleotides: TGTGCCAGCAGCTTATCTGTCGGCCCGGGGGGCGAGCAGTACTTC. Translation: CASSLSVGPGGEQYF. The full variable domain, completed using reference TRBV11-3 and TRBJ2-7, is EAGVVQSPRYKIIEKKQPVAFWCNPISGHNTLYWYLQNLGQGPELLIRYENEEAVDDSQLPKDRFSAERLKGVDSTLKIQPAELGDSAVYLCASSLSVGPGGEQYFGPGTRLTVT.

This clone was seen at least ten times. Written as DNA, the CDR3 is TGCGCCAGCAGTGCACAGGGTACCCTCTCCTACGAGCAGTACTTC. Encoded protein: CASSAQGTLSYEQYF. The chain recombines TRBV10-1 with TRBJ2-7; possible D gene TRBD1, 6 bases. Germline-derived CDR1 and CDR2 are WNHNN and SYGVQD (reference sequence). The CDR3 sequence is 15 residues long. V lost 4 bases, J lost 0 bases, and 13 bases lay in between.

In its sample, this clone was seen many times. The chain joins TRBV27 to TRBJ2-7; 11 bases agree with TRBD1. Germline values: CDR1 MNHEY, CDR2 SMNVEV (reference sequence). With 2 bases clipped from V and 5 bases from J, the junction kept 8 bases outside the gene matches. The CDR3 covers 16 residues. CDR3 coding DNA: TGTGCCAGCAGTTTACTAGGACAGGGGGCGAGGCACGAGCAGTACTTC. Amino acids: CASSLLGQGARHEQYF.

This clone was seen at least ten times. The J gene is TRBJ1-4, the V gene TRBV27, with D maybe TRBD1 (5 bases). With 7 bases removed from V and 11 bases from J, the gap between germline ends came to 20 bases. The germline gives CDR1 MNHEY, CDR2 SMNVEV (reference sequence). This CDR3 is 14 amino acids long. The CDR3 DNA reads as TGTGCCAGCACCCCTTTGGGGGGGGGAACGAAACTGTTTTTT. It specifies CASTPLGGGTKLFF.

The rearrangement links TRBV30 to TRBJ2-2; the match to TRBD1 covers 8 bases. CDR1 GTSNPN and CDR2 SVGIG come from the germline V gene (reference sequence). The CDR3 has 16 amino acids. Trimming removed 5 bases from V and 1 base from J; junction bases left unmatched: 9. The chain's CDR3 is CAWADRVRKNTGELFF. CDR3 DNA sequence: TGTGCCTGGGCGGACAGGGTTCGCAAGAACACCGGGGAGCTGTTTTTT. The whole variable domain, filled in from reference TRBV30 and TRBJ2-2, reads SQTIHQWPATLVQPVGSPLSLECTVEGTSNPNLYWYRQAAGRGLQLLFYSVGIGQISSEVPQNLSASRPQDRQFILSSKKLLLSDSGFYLCAWADRVRKNTGELFFGEGSRLTVL.

This clone was picked up many times. This rearrangement joins TRBV28 to TRBJ1-1; 8 bases agree with TRBD1. The V and J ends lost 8 bases and 7 bases, in that order; junction bases with no gene match: 15. The CDR3 spans 15 residues. Germline lookup yields CDR1 MDHEN and CDR2 SYDVKM. The CDR3 loop is CASVRGQGGFLEAFF. The CDR3 nucleotides read TGTGCCAGCGTCAGAGGACAGGGAGGATTCCTTGAAGCTTTCTTT.

This clone was observed many times. This chain uses TRBV4-1 with TRBJ2-3; D gene ambiguous. Germline CDR1 MGHRA, CDR2 YSYEKL. Trimming pared 0 bases from V and 5 bases from J, leaving 3 bases between. This CDR3 has 12 residues. The CDR3 region is CASSQDRDTQYF. In DNA, the CDR3 is TGCGCCAGCAGCCAAGACCGAGATACGCAGTATTTT.

This clone was recorded at least ten times. V and J are TRBV4-2 and TRBJ2-7; 9 bases match TRBD1. V was clipped by 1 base and J by 5 bases; unmatched bases: 6. There are 15 residues in the CDR3. Germline V gene sequence: CDR1 LGHNA, CDR2 YNFKEQ. The CDR3 DNA reads as TGTGCCAGCAGCCAAGGCCGGGACAGGGACAACGAGCAGTACTTC. This codes for CASSQGRDRDNEQYF.

V and J are TRBV30 and TRBJ2-5; no definite D call. The J call may be mistaken, given a closer DNA end match to TRBJ2-7. CDR1 is GTSNPN, CDR2 SVGIG, per germline (reference sequence). The CDR3 covers 13 residues. This CDR3 is CAWSGASSYEQYF. As DNA, the CDR3 is TGTGCCTGGAGTGGCGCGAGCTCCTACGAGCAGTACTTC.